The 21 T cell receptor beta chains reported below all come from one sample, sequenced in a study of blood T cells in healthy people across ages. The use of a sample-barcoded 5' primer and a J-beta primer mix characterized a second PCR of roughly 6 to 11 cycles. TCRdb independently ran MiXCR on the 5' RACE reads; one entry per CDR3 protein. The sample lists about 1.5 million distinct CDR3 sequences; 40% to 45% were seen once. The specimen was blood. These receptors came from a woman between 18 and 30 years old in good health.

This clonotype turned up a few times. V usage is TRBV12-3 or TRBV12-4 and J usage is TRBJ2-1, with a possible D match to TRBD2 (6 bases). The CDR3 contains 14 residues. V lost 0 bases to trimming and J lost 13 bases, with 16 bases between them. The CDR3 protein is CASSLALTSRTQFF. The CDR3 DNA is TGTGCCAGCAGTTTAGCTCTGACTAGTAGGACCCAGTTCTTC.

J is TRBJ2-7 and V is TRBV7-3, with D perhaps given as TRBD1 or TRBD2 (6 bases each). Trimming pared 6 bases from V and 7 bases from J, leaving 25 bases between. CDR1 SGHTA and CDR2 FQGTGA come from the germline V gene. The CDR3 sequence is 16 residues long. The CDR3: CASSSGAGWGYNEQYF. The CDR3 nucleotides read TGTGCCAGCAGTTCGGGGGCGGGATGGGGATACAATGAGCAGTACTTC.

The chain carries TRBV29-1 and TRBJ2-1; D not resolved. This CDR3 is 11 amino acids long. Between the trimmed V and J ends, which lost 2 bases and 10 bases, there was a span of 9 bases. CDR1 is SQVTM, CDR2 ANQGSEA, per germline. The CDR3: CSVESGFEQFF. CDR3 coding DNA: TGCAGCGTTGAATCCGGGTTCGAGCAGTTCTTC.

The V gene is TRBV6-1, the J gene TRBJ2-1; 7 bases map to TRBD2. Trimming at V came to 3 bases and at J to 4 bases, leaving 6 bases not matched to a gene. CDR1 and CDR2 from the germline V gene are MNHNS and SASEGT. There are 15 residues in the CDR3. For the CDR3, the DNA is TGTGCCAGCAGTGAGGGGACTACTGCTTACAATGAGCAGTTCTTC. Its translation: CASSEGTTAYNEQFF.

This chain links TRBV20-1 with TRBJ1-6; D call uncertain. The ends were cut back, 0 bases at V and 9 bases at J, with 9 bases in the middle. Germline CDR1 and CDR2: DFQATT and SNEGSKA (reference sequence). This CDR3 is 13 amino acids long. The CDR3 spells CSARDQEGSPLHF. CDR3 nucleotides: TGCAGTGCTAGAGATCAGGAGGGTTCACCCCTCCACTTT.

The rearrangement joins TRBV28 to TRBJ2-7; D is tentatively TRBD1 or TRBD2 (6 bases each). Trimming left V 1 base short and J 0 bases short, with 13 bases between. The germline gives CDR1 MDHEN, CDR2 SYDVKM. This CDR3 region has 16 residues. The CDR3 DNA reads as TGTGCCAGCAGTTTATTTGGGGGGCAAGTCTCCTACGAGCAGTACTTC. It is translated as CASSLFGGQVSYEQYF. The whole variable domain, remainder taken from reference TRBV28 and TRBJ2-7, is DVKVTQSSRYLVKRTGEKVFLECVQDMDHENMFWYRQDPGLGLRLIYFSYDVKMKEKGDIPEGYSVSREKKERFSLILESASTNQTSMYLCASSLFGGQVSYEQYFGPGTRLTVT.

This clonotype was seen a few times. This chain connects TRBV12-3 or TRBV12-4 to TRBJ1-2, with D uncertain. The V end lost 3 bases, the J end lost 5 bases, and 13 bases lay between the germline ends. This CDR3 has 14 amino acids. CDR3 DNA sequence: TGTGCCAGCAGTTTTGGAGGAGTTCGGTATGGCTACACCTTC. It translates to CASSFGGVRYGYTF.

For this clonotype: A much larger clone sits a single nucleotide away, making a read error possible. The chain carries TRBV29-1 and TRBJ2-3; TRBD2 matches at 8 bases. Germline trimming cut 7 bases from V and 7 bases from J; bases unmatched to any gene: 13. Germline V gene sequence: CDR1 SQVTM, CDR2 ANQGSEA. This CDR3 is built from 14 residues. CDR3 DNA: TGCAGCGCCGACCCGGGACTAGACATGAATACGCAGTATTTT. It yields the protein CSADPGLDMNTQYF.

The gene calls are TRBV4-1 and TRBJ1-1; tentative D call: TRBD1 (5 bases). The CDR3 runs to 22 residues. The ends were cut back, 1 base at V and 0 bases at J, with 30 bases in the middle. Germline V CDR1 and CDR2: MGHRA, YSYEKL. Here the CDR3 DNA reads TGCGCCAGCAGCCAAGTTGAGGTTGGGGCGTCCCACAGGCGCAGCATGAACACTGAAGCTTTCTTT. Its translation is CASSQVEVGASHRRSMNTEAFF.

This clonotype was found a few times. The J gene is TRBJ1-2, the V gene TRBV11-2; D is unclear. CDR1 and CDR2 from the germline V gene are SGHAT and FQNNGV. Deletions cut 3 bases from V and 6 bases from J, with 14 bases between. The CDR3 sequence is 14 residues long. Here the CDR3 DNA reads TGTGCCAGCAGCTTCCCCGGGAACCGGGATGGCTACACCTTC. Protein product: CASSFPGNRDGYTF.

This clonotype was counted only a few times. The chain joins TRBV3-1 to TRBJ1-2; the D gene is possibly TRBD1 (6 bases). Germline V gives CDR1 LGHDT, CDR2 YNNKEL (reference sequence). The CDR3 has 13 amino acids. Deletions cut 2 bases from V and 8 bases from J, with 12 bases between. Written as DNA, the CDR3 is TGTGCCAGCAGCCAACAGGGGCTGGGCGGCTACACCTTC. This translates into CASSQQGLGGYTF.

V gene TRBV10-3 combines with J gene TRBJ2-1, with D perhaps matching TRBD1 or TRBD2 (5 bases each). Germline V lookup: CDR1 ENHRY, CDR2 SYGVKD. V gave up 7 bases and J gave up 10 bases, with 20 bases separating them. The CDR3 consists of 14 residues. In DNA, the CDR3 is TGTGCCATCAAAACCGGGACGCGCTTTGGCGAGCAGTTCTTC. Translation gives CAIKTGTRFGEQFF.

This clonotype was observed a handful of times. The chain joins TRBV4-3 to TRBJ2-1; D is unclear. V was clipped by 0 bases and J by 1 base, with 7 bases between them. This CDR3 contains 15 residues. Germline V gene lookup returns CDR1 LGHNA and CDR2 YSLEER. The CDR3 region has the DNA TGCGCCAGCAGCCAAGATAGCCTTTCCTACAATGAGCAGTTCTTC. The encoded protein is CASSQDSLSYNEQFF.

The chain carries TRBV12-1 and TRBJ2-1; TRBD1, the table's D call, was not compared with the DNA. TRBV12-1 is deemed a pseudogene. The CDR3 totals 18 residues. DNA for the CDR3: TGTGCCAGCAGCCCGCGCCCGTACAGGGGGCGGTCCTACAATGAGCAGTTCTTC. As protein: CASSPRPYRGRSYNEQFF.

V gene TRBV28 combines with J gene TRBJ2-1, with 10 positions matching TRBD2. V lost 5 bases and J lost 7; bases outside the gene matches: 8. The CDR3 contains 15 residues. Germline lookup yields CDR1 MDHEN and CDR2 SYDVKM. The CDR3 coding sequence is TGTGCCAGCAGTCCGACAGCGGGGGGGCCTAATGAGCAGTTCTTC. It translates to CASSPTAGGPNEQFF.

The sample holds a few counts of this clonotype. The chain links TRBV2 to TRBJ2-1; no firm D call. The CDR3 length is 16 residues. Germline CDR1 reads SNHLY; CDR2 reads FYNNEI. Trimming removed 3 bases from V and 6 bases from J, with 18 bases in between. The CDR3 coding sequence is TGTGCCAGCAGTGATATTATCGGATTCACCTTCAATGAGCAGTTCTTC. Translating it yields CASSDIIGFTFNEQFF.

Points on this clonotype: This could be a read error, since a much larger clone is one nucleotide away. The chain uses TRBV2 and TRBJ2-5; maybe TRBD2 (6 bases). The germline V gene encodes CDR1 SNHLY and CDR2 FYNNEI. Trimming stripped 6 bases from V and 11 bases from J, with 25 bases between. The CDR3 covers 15 residues. The CDR3, as DNA: TGTGCCAGCAGACTACTCGCGGGAAAGCCCAATGAGCAGTACTTC. Amino acids: CASRLLAGKPNEQYF.

This clonotype was counted a few times. The CDR3 reads CSARDSGQPQHF. Written as DNA, the CDR3 is TGCAGTGCTAGAGATTCGGGGCAGCCCCAGCATTTT. This sequence joins TRBV20-1 and TRBJ1-5; D is ambiguous. There are 12 residues in the CDR3. The ends were cut back, 0 bases at V and 7 bases at J, with 7 bases in the middle. CDR1 and CDR2 from the germline V gene are DFQATT and SNEGSKA (reference sequence).

The V gene is TRBV11-2, the J gene TRBJ1-2; 7 bases line up with TRBD1. Germline V gene data show CDR1 as SGHAT and CDR2 as FQNNGV. V was pared by 4 bases and J by 8 bases, with 10 bases of the junction left unmatched. The CDR3 has 14 amino acids. The CDR3 loop reads CASSSGQTGRGYTF. For the CDR3, the DNA is TGTGCCAGCAGCTCGGGACAGACCGGCCGGGGCTACACCTTC. The complete variable domain, with remaining parts taken from reference TRBV11-2 and TRBJ1-2, reads EAGVAQSPRYKIIEKRQSVAFWCNPISGHATLYWYQQILGQGPKLLIQFQNNGVVDDSQLPKDRFSAERLKGVDSTLKIQPAKLEDSAVYLCASSSGQTGRGYTFGSGTRLTVV.

The chain employs TRBV6-1 and TRBJ1-2; D not resolved. CDR1 MNHNS and CDR2 SASEGT come from the germline V gene. The CDR3 has 17 residues. V was clipped by 6 bases and J by 1 base, with 21 bases between them. CDR3 region: CASSSAGVDGDNYGYTF. The CDR3 DNA is TGTGCCAGCAGCTCCGCCGGGGTTGATGGGGATAACTATGGCTACACCTTC.

This clonotype was detected only a few times. CDR3 amino acids: CASSAPLLAVQETQYF. The CDR3 DNA follows: TGTGCCAGCAGCGCACCCCTACTAGCGGTCCAAGAGACCCAGTACTTC. This chain connects TRBV12-3 or TRBV12-4 to TRBJ2-5, with 8 bases fitting TRBD2. The CDR3 covers 16 residues. The ends lost 6 bases at V and 1 base at J; junction bases unmatched: 10.